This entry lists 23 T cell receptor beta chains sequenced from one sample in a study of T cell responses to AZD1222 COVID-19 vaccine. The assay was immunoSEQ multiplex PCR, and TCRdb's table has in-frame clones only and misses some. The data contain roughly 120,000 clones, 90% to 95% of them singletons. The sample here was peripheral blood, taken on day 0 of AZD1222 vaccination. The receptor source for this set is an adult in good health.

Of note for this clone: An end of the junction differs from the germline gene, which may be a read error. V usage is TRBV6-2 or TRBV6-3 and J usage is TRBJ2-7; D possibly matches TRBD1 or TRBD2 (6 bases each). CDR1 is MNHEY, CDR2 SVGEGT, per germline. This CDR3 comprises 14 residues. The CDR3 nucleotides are TGTGCCAGCAGCTACTCACGGTCGATTCCGGGGGCGTACTTC. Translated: CASSYSRSIPGAYF.

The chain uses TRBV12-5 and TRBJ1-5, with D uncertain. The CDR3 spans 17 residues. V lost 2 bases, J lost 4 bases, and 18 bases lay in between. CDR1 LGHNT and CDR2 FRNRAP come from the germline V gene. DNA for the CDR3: TGTGCTAGTGGTTTGAGGTTGGGAGTGAATTGGAATCAGCCCCAGCATTTT. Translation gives CASGLRLGVNWNQPQHF.

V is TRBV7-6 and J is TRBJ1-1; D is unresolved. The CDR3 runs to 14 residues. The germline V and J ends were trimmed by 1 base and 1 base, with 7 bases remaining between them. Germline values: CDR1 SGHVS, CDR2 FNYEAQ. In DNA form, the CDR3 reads TGTGCCAGCAGCTTAGAGTCCAGGAACACTGAAGCTTTCTTT. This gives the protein CASSLESRNTEAFF.

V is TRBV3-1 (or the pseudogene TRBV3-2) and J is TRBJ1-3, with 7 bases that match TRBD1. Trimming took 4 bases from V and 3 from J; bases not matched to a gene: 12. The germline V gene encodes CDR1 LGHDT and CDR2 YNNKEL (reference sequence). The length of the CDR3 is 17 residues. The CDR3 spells CASSPYTTGRGGNTIYF. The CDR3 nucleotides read TGTGCCAGCAGCCCTTATACGACAGGGAGAGGTGGAAACACCATATATTTT.

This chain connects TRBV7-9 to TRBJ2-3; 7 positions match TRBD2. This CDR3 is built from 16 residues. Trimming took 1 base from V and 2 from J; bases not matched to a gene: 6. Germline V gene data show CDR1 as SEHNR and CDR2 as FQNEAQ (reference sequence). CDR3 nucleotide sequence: TGTGCCAGCAGCTTAGGGCTAGCGGCTAACACAGATACGCAGTATTTT. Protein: CASSLGLAANTDTQYF.

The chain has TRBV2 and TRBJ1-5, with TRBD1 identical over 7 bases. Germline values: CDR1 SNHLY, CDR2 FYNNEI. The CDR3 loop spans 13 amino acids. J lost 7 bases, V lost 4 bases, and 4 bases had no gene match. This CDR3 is CASSGTGVQPQHF. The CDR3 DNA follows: TGTGCCAGCAGTGGCACAGGGGTGCAGCCCCAGCATTTT. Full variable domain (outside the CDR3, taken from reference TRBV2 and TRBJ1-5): EPEVTQTPSHQVTQMGQEVILRCVPISNHLYFYWYRQILGQKVEFLVSFYNNEISEKSEIFDDQFSVERPDGSNFTLKIRSTKLEDSAMYFCASSGTGVQPQHFGDGTRLSIL.

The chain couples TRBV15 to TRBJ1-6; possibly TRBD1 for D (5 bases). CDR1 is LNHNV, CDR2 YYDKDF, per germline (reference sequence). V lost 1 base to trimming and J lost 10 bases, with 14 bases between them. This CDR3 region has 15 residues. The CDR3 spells CATSRAAREGSPLHF. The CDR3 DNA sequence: TGTGCCACCAGCAGAGCGGCCAGGGAAGGATCACCCCTCCACTTT.

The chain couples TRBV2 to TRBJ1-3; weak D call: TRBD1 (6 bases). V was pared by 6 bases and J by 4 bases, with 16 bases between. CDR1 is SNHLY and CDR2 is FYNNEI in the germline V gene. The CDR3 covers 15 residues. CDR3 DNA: TGTGCCAGCAGCCAACAGGGCTCGTCGGGAAACACCATATATTTT. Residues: CASSQQGSSGNTIYF.

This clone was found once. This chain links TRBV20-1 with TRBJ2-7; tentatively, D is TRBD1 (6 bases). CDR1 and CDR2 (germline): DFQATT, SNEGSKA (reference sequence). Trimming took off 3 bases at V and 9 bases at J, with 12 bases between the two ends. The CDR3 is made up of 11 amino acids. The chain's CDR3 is CSASKGERQYF. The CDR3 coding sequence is TGCAGTGCTAGTAAGGGGGAGAGGCAGTACTTC.

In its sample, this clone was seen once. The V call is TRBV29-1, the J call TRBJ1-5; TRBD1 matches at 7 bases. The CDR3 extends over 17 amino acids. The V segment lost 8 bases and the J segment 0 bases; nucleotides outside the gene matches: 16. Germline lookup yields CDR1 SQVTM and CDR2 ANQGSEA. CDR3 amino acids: CSLKWTGWKYSNQPQHF. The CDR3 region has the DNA TGCAGCCTAAAGTGGACAGGTTGGAAATATAGCAATCAGCCCCAGCATTTT.

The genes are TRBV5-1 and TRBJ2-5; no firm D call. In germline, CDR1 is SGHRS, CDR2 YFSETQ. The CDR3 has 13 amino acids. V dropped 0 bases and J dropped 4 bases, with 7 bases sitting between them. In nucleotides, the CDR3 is TGCGCCAGCAGCTTGGAAAGGGCAGAGACCCAGTACTTC. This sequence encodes CASSLERAETQYF.

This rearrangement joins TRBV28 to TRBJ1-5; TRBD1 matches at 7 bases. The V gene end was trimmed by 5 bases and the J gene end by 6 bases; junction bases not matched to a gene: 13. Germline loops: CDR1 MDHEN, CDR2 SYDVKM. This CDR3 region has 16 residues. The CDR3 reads CASSLPDRAPTQPQHF. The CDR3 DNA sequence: TGTGCCAGCAGTCTCCCCGACAGGGCTCCCACTCAGCCCCAGCATTTT.

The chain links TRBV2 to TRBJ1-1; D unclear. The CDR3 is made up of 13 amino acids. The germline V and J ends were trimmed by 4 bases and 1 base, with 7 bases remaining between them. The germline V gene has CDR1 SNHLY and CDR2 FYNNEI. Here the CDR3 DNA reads TGTGCCAGCAGTGCAGACGGGAACACTGAAGCTTTCTTT. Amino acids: CASSADGNTEAFF. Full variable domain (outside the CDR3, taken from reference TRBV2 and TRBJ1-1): EPEVTQTPSHQVTQMGQEVILRCVPISNHLYFYWYRQILGQKVEFLVSFYNNEISEKSEIFDDQFSVERPDGSNFTLKIRSTKLEDSAMYFCASSADGNTEAFFGQGTRLTVV.

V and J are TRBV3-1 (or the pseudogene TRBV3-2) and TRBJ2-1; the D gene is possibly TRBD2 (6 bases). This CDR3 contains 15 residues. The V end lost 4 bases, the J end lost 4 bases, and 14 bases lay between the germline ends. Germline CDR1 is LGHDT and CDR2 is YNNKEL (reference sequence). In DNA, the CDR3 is TGTGCCAGCAGCCCCTTGGGGGGAGTGTACAATGAGCAGTTCTTC. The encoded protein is CASSPLGGVYNEQFF.

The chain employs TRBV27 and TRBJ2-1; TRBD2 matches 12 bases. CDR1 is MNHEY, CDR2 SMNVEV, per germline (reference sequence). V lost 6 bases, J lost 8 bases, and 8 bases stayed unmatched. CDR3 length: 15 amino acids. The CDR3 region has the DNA TGTGCCAGCAGGCAAACTAGCGGGAGGTTGGATGAGCAGTTCTTC. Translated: CASRQTSGRLDEQFF.

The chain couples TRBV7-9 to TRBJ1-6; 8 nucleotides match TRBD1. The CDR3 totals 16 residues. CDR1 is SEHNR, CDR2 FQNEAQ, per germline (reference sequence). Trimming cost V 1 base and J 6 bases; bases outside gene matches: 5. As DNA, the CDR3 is TGTGCCAGCAGCTTAGGACAGGGGCTGGTTAATTCACCCCTCCACTTT. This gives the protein CASSLGQGLVNSPLHF.

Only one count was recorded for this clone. CDR3 coding DNA: TGTGCCAGCAGGGACAGGGTAAGGACTGAAGCTTTCTTT. As protein: CASRDRVRTEAFF. The chain is built from TRBV2 and TRBJ1-1; the match to TRBD1 covers 8 bases. With 6 bases clipped from V and 5 bases from J, the junction kept 5 bases outside the gene matches. The CDR3 is 13 amino acids. The germline gives CDR1 SNHLY, CDR2 FYNNEI.

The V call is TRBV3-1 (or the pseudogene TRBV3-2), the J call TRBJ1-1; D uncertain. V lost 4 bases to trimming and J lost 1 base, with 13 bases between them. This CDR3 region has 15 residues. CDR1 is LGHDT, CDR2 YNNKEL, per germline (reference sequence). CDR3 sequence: CASSPVPNRNTEAFF. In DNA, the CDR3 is TGTGCCAGCAGCCCAGTCCCCAACAGGAACACTGAAGCTTTCTTT.

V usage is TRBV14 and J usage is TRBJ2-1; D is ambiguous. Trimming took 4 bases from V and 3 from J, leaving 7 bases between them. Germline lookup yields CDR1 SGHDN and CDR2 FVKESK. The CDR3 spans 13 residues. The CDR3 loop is CASSLRIYNEQFF. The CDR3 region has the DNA TGTGCCAGCAGCCTGAGGATCTACAATGAGCAGTTCTTC.

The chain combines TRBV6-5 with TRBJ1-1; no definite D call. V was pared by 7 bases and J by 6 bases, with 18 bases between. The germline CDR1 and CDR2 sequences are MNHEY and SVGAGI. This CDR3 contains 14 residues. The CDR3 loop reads CASTPSGPSPEAFF. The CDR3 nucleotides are TGTGCCAGCACCCCAAGTGGGCCGTCTCCTGAAGCTTTCTTT.

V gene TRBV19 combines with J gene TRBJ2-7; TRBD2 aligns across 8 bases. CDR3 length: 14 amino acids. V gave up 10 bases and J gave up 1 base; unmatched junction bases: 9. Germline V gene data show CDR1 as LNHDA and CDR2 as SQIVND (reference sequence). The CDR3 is CATRQRETSYEQYF. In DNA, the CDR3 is TGTGCCACTAGGCAGCGGGAGACTTCCTACGAGCAGTACTTC.

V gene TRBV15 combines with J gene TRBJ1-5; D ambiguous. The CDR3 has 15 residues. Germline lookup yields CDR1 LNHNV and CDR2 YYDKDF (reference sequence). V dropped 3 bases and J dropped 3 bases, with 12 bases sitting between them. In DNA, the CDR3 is TGTGCCACCAGCAGCTGGGGATTGTACAATCAGCCCCAGCATTTT. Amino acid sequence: CATSSWGLYNQPQHF.

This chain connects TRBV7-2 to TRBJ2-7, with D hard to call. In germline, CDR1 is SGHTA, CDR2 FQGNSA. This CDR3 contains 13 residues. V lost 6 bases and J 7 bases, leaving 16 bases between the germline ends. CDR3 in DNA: TGTGCCAGCAGTTCACAAATTATGGGGGAGCAGTACTTC. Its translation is CASSSQIMGEQYF. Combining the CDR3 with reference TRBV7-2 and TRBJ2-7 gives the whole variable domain GAGVSQSPSNKVTEKGKDVELRCDPISGHTALYWYRQSLGQGLEFLIYFQGNSAPDKSGLPSDRFSAERTGGSVSTLTIQRTQQEDSAVYLCASSSQIMGEQYFGPGTRLTVT.